The rows below give T cell receptor beta chains drawn from one sample of a study of blood T cells in healthy people across ages. TCRdb processed the 5' RACE reads anew with MiXCR; each CDR3 protein has one entry. The sample lists 1.5 million or so distinct CDR3 sequences, 40% to 45% occurring once. Sequencing was performed on blood. The receptors were sampled from a young woman in good health. Each CDR3 is given with its conserved first and last residue. Fields, in order: clone size, V gene, D gene, J gene, CDR3 DNA, CDR3 protein. The D gene is left open where the match is weak. Expanded clones are given a class, and other clones once, few, many or no size at all.

>NA|TRBV12-3/TRBV12-4|TRBD2|TRBJ2-7
TGTGCCAGCAGCAGAACGGGACTAGTGTACAATGAGCAGTACTTC
CASSRTGLVYNEQYF
>NA|TRBV4-3|TRBD1|TRBJ1-2
TGCGCCAGCAGCCAAGATCTTCGACAGGGGGCACTCGGGGAGGGCTACACCTTC
CASSQDLRQGALGEGYTF
>NA|TRBV2|NA|TRBJ1-4
TGTGCCAGCTATGCTCAGCCCAATGAAAAACTGTTTTTT
CASYAQPNEKLFF
>NA|TRBV4-3|TRBD2|TRBJ2-3
TGCGCCAGCAGCCAAAGCCGGACTAGCGTCACAGATACGCAGTATTTT
CASSQSRTSVTDTQYF
>NA|TRBV10-1|NA|TRBJ1-6
TGCGCCAGCAGTGACCAGTATAATTCACCCCTCCACTTT
CASSDQYNSPLHF
>many|TRBV29-1|TRBD1|TRBJ1-2
TGCAGCGTCAGGGGGTCCTATGGCTACACCTTC
CSVRGSYGYTF
>NA|TRBV7-9|NA|TRBJ2-1
TGTGCCAGCAGCCCCCGAAAGGTACCCAATGAGCAGTTCTTC
CASSPRKVPNEQFF
>NA|TRBV2|NA|TRBJ1-4
TGTGCCAGCAGCTGGGACGAAAAACTGTTTTTT
CASSWDEKLFF
>few|TRBV12-3/TRBV12-4|TRBD1|TRBJ1-1
TGTGCCAGCTCGTCAGGGGGACGGGACACTTTCTTT
CASSSGGRDTFF
>NA|TRBV15|NA|TRBJ2-2
TGTGCCACTACAGGGAGGAGCAACGGGGAGCTGTTTTTT
CATTGRSNGELFF
>few|TRBV20-1|TRBD2|TRBJ2-1
TGCAGTGCTGGGACTAGCGGGCCTGAGCAGTTCTTC
CSAGTSGPEQFF
>NA|TRBV6-2/TRBV6-3|TRBD1|TRBJ2-7
TGTGCCAGCAGTAGGGCAGGTCTCGACAGGGTGCTCTACGAGCAGTACTTC
CASSRAGLDRVLYEQYF
>few|TRBV9|TRBD1|TRBJ2-1
TGTGCCAGCAGCGTAGCCACAGGGGCCTACAATGAGCAGTTCTTC
CASSVATGAYNEQFF
>few|TRBV18|NA|TRBJ1-2
TGTGCCAGCTCACCAGGGGCCGGGCATGGCTACACCTTC
CASSPGAGHGYTF
>NA|TRBV29-1|NA|TRBJ1-1
TGCAGCGTTGTTAGGAGAGTGGACACTGAAGCTTTCTTT
CSVVRRVDTEAFF
>NA|TRBV6-5|TRBD2|TRBJ2-1
TGTGCCAGCAGTGAAACGGGAGGGCCGGGCAATGAGCAGTTCTTC
CASSETGGPGNEQFF
>NA|TRBV7-6|NA|TRBJ1-1
TGTGCCAGCAGCTTAGGGGGGCCCAGTGGGACTGAAGCTTTCTTT
CASSLGGPSGTEAFF
>NA|TRBV7-9|TRBD1|TRBJ2-1
TGTGCCAGCAGCCCACCAAGACAGGGAAGGAATGAGCAGTTCTTC
CASSPPRQGRNEQFF
>NA|TRBV7-2|TRBD1|TRBJ2-1
TGTGCCAGCAGCAGCCGGCGGGGACAGGGGTACAATGAGCAGTTCTTC
CASSSRRGQGYNEQFF
>NA|TRBV7-3|TRBD1|TRBJ2-2
TGTGCCAGCAGCTTAAGAGACAGGGCCGGGGAGCTGTTTTTT
CASSLRDRAGELFF
>NA|TRBV6-5|TRBD2|TRBJ2-3
TGTGCCAGCAGTTACTCGGGACTAGCGGGAGATACGCAGTATTTT
CASSYSGLAGDTQYF
>few|TRBV9|NA|TRBJ2-7
TGTGCCAGCAGCCCACGTTGGGGTGATGGGTACGAGCAGTACTTC
CASSPRWGDGYEQYF
>NA|TRBV3-1|TRBD2|TRBJ2-7
TGTGCCAGCAGCCGGGACTATGCGTGGGAGCAGTACTTC
CASSRDYAWEQYF
>NA|TRBV12-5|NA|TRBJ1-2
TGTGCTAGTGGTTTGGTCGCGGCTCCCCGAGGCTACACCTTC
CASGLVAAPRGYTF
>NA|TRBV12-3/TRBV12-4|TRBD2|TRBJ2-7
TGTGCCAGCAGACCCCCCGGGGGGTCCCACGAGCAGTACTTC
CASRPPGGSHEQYF
>NA|TRBV7-2|TRBD1|TRBJ1-5
TGTGCCAGCAGCTTCCGACAGGGGCCTAGCAATCAGCCCCAGCATTTT
CASSFRQGPSNQPQHF
>NA|TRBV27|NA|TRBJ2-5
TGTGCCAGCAGTTTAAAGGCCCCCTACTTCACTCGCCTCCAAGAGACCCAGTACTTC
CASSLKAPYFTRLQETQYF
>NA|TRBV20-1|TRBD2|TRBJ2-7
TGCAGTGCTCTTCAGACTAGCGCGATCTCCTACGAGCAGTACTTC
CSALQTSAISYEQYF
>few|TRBV20-1|TRBD2|TRBJ2-1
TGCAGTGCTCACTCCGGCGGGGGATACAATGAGCAGTTCTTC
CSAHSGGGYNEQFF
>NA|TRBV20-1|NA|TRBJ1-6
TGCAGTGCTAGTCGGGGAAATTCACCCCTCCACTTT
CSASRGNSPLHF
>NA|TRBV13|TRBD2|TRBJ2-7
TGTGCCAGCACCCGGACTAGCGGGGGGGCCACTTACGAGCAGTACTTC
CASTRTSGGATYEQYF
>NA|TRBV9|NA|TRBJ2-2
TGTGCCAGCAGCGTAGCTTCTAGCCCCGGGGAGCTGTTTTTT
CASSVASSPGELFF
>NA|TRBV25-1|NA|TRBJ2-1
TGTGCCAGCACAATGTCTAGATCCTACAATGAGCAGTTCTTC
CASTMSRSYNEQFF